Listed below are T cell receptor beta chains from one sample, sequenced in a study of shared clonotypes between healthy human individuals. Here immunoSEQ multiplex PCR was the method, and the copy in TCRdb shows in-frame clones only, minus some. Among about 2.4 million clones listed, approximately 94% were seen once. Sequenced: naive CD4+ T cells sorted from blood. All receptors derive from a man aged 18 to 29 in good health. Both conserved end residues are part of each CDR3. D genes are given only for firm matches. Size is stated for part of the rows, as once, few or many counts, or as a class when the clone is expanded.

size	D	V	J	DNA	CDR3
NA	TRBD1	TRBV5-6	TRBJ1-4	TGTGCCAGCAGCTCGGGGACAGGCTTGACAACTAACGAAAAACTGTTTTTT	CASSSGTGLTTNEKLFF
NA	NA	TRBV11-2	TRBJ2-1	TGTGCCAGCAGCACAGGGACGCAATACAATGAGCAGTTCTTC	CASSTGTQYNEQFF
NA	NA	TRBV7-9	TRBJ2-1	TGTGCCATTTCCGGAGGGGGTAGGAATGAGCAGTTCTTC	CAISGGGRNEQFF
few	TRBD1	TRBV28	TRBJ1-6	TGTGCCAGCAGCAGGGGGACAGTTAAGAATTCACCCCTCCACTTT	CASSRGTVKNSPLHF
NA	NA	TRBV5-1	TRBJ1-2	TGCGCCAGCAGCCCCCCAGCCGGGAGCTATGGCTACACCTTC	CASSPPAGSYGYTF
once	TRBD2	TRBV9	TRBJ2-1	TGTGCCAGCAGCCCCGGACTAGTGGGATTAAATGAGCAGTTCTTC	CASSPGLVGLNEQFF
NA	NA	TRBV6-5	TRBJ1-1	TGTGCCAGCAGTATGACGTGGCGCGCTGAAGCTTTCTTT	CASSMTWRAEAFF
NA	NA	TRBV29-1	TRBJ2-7	TGCAGCGTCCGACAGAGTTACTCCGGCGAGCAGTACTTC	CSVRQSYSGEQYF
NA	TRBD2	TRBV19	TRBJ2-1	TGTGCCAGTAGTATTACTAGCGGGGGAGTAAATGAGCAGTTCTTC	CASSITSGGVNEQFF
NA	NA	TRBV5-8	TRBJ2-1	TGTGCCAGCAGCTTTGGGTCCTACAATGAGCAGTTCTTC	CASSFGSYNEQFF
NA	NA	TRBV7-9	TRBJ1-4	TGTGCCAGCAGCCCTTCGTGGGAGGTCAGCGAAAAACTGTTTTTT	CASSPSWEVSEKLFF
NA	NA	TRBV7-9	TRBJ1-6	TGTGCCAGCAGCCTCTGGGTGGGAGATAATTCACCCCTCCACTTT	CASSLWVGDNSPLHF
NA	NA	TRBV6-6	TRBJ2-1	TGTGCCAGCAGTTTCCGCGACAGTCCCAATGAGCAGTTCTTC	CASSFRDSPNEQFF
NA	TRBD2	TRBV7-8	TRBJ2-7	TGTGCCAGCAGCTTAGCGAGTGGACTAGCCGCCGAGCAGTACTTC	CASSLASGLAAEQYF
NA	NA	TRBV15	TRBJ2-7	TGTGCCACCAGCAGAGATATAACGGCGGAGTTCCCCTACGAGCAGTACTTC	CATSRDITAEFPYEQYF
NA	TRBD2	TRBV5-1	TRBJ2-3	TGCGCCAGCAGCTTATCTAGCGGGGGGACAGATACGCAGTATTTT	CASSLSSGGTDTQYF
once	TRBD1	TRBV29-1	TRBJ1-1	TGCAGCGTTCACCGACAGGGAAGGGACACTGAAGCTTTCTTT	CSVHRQGRDTEAFF
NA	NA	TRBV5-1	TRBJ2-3	TGCGCCAGCTTGGGAGGCATCGGCACAGATACGCAGTATTTT	CASLGGIGTDTQYF
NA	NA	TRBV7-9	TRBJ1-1	TGTGCCAGCAGCTTAAAGCAGGCTGGGGCTTTCTTT	CASSLKQAGAFF
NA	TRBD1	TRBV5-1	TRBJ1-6	TGCGCCAGCAGCTCCGGGACAGGGGGGATTCCCCTCCACTTT	CASSSGTGGIPLHF
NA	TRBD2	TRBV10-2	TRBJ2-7	TGCGCCAGCGGTTCGGGACTAGCGCGGTCCTACGAGCAGTACTTC	CASGSGLARSYEQYF
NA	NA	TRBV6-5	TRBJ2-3	TGTGCCAGCAAGCGAGCGGGTACGCAGTATTTT	CASKRAGTQYF
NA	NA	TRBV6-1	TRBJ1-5	TGTGCCAGCAGTGAAGCAGGGGCTCAGCCCCAGCATTTT	CASSEAGAQPQHF
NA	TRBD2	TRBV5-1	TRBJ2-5	TGCGCCAGCAGCTTAGGAGCGGGAGGTACGGAGACCCAGTACTTC	CASSLGAGGTETQYF
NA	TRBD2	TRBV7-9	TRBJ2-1	TGTGCCAGCAGCTTGGGGACTAGCGGGAGTGGTGAGCAGTTCTTC	CASSLGTSGSGEQFF
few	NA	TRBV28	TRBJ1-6	TGTGCCAGCAGTTTAAGGCAGGGAAATTCACCCCTCCACTTT	CASSLRQGNSPLHF
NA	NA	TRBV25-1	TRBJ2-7	TGTGCCAGCAGTGAATCTGGCAGACTGACCTACGAGCAGTACTTC	CASSESGRLTYEQYF
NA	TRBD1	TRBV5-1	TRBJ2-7	TGCGCCAGCAGCTTGCGAACAGGACAGGGAGCCGAGCAGTACTTC	CASSLRTGQGAEQYF
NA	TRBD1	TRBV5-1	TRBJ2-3	TGCGCCAGCGGGGTACAGGGGGCGGAAGATACGCAGTATTTT	CASGVQGAEDTQYF
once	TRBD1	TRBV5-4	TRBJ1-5	TGTGCCAGCAGCTTTGGGACAGGGTTGGGACCCCAGCATTTT	CASSFGTGLGPQHF
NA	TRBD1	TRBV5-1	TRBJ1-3	TGCGCCAGCAGCGAAGGGACAGGACAGGGAAACACCATATATTTT	CASSEGTGQGNTIYF
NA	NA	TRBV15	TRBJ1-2	TGTGCCACCAGCGAAGGGCCTAACTATGGCTACACCTTC	CATSEGPNYGYTF
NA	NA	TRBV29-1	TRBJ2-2	TGCAGCGTTGAAGTACAACTGAACACCGGGGAGCTGTTTTTT	CSVEVQLNTGELFF
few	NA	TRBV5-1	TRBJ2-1	TGCGCCAGCAGCCTGGAGTTTTCCTACAATGAGCAGTTCTTC	CASSLEFSYNEQFF
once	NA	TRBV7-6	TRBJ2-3	TGTGCCAGCAGCTTGCAACAGGGTGGTGCAGATACGCAGTATTTT	CASSLQQGGADTQYF
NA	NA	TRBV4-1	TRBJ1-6	TGCGCCAGCAGCCAAGGCCAACCCCCGGATAATTCACCCCTCCACTTT	CASSQGQPPDNSPLHF
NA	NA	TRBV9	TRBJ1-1	TGTGCCAGCAGCGTAAGGCTGACAGCCGCTGAAGCTTTCTTT	CASSVRLTAAEAFF
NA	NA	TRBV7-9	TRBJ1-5	TGTGCCAGCAGCTTAAGCCGGGGGGGGTATCAGCCCCAGCATTTT	CASSLSRGGYQPQHF
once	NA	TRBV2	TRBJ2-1	TGTGCCAGCAGTGAATATAATGAGCAGTTCTTC	CASSEYNEQFF
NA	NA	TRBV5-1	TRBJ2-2	TGCGCCAGCAGCTTGACTAGCCCCGGGGAGCTGTTTTTT	CASSLTSPGELFF
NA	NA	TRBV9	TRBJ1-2	TGTGCCAGCAGCGTGGGGGGCCTCCATTCCTATGGCTACACCTTC	CASSVGGLHSYGYTF
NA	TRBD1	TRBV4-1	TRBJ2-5	TGCGCCAGCAGCCAGGGGACAGGGGGTAGAGAGACCCAGTACTTC	CASSQGTGGRETQYF
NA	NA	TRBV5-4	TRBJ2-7	TGTGCCAGCAGCCCGGCGTCTCGACCCTATTACGAGCAGTACTTC	CASSPASRPYYEQYF
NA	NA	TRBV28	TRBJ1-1	TGTGCCAGCAGTGCCCTCCGAAGGGTTGGAACTGAAGCTTTCTTT	CASSALRRVGTEAFF
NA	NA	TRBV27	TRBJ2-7	TGTGCCAGCAGTTTATTTGGATCTTTCTACGAGCAGTACTTC	CASSLFGSFYEQYF
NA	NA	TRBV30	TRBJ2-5	TGTGCCTGGAGTGAGGGAGGGGGCGAGAGGACCCAGTACTTC	CAWSEGGGERTQYF
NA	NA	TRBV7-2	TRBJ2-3	TGTGCCAGCAGCTTAGGCTTACCAGATACGCAGTATTTT	CASSLGLPDTQYF
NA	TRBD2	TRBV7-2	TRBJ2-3	TGTGCCAGCAGCCGGGATCCTAGCGGGACGGATACGCAGTATTTT	CASSRDPSGTDTQYF
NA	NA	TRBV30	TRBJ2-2	TGTGCCTGGAGTCCCTTCGCGACGAACACCGGGGAGCTGTTTTTT	CAWSPFATNTGELFF
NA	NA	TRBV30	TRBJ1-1	TGTGCCTGGAGTGTTCTCCGGGGGCCCAACACTGAAGCTTTCTTT	CAWSVLRGPNTEAFF
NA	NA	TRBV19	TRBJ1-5	TGTGCCTGCTCCAGGGCGGATCAGCCCCAGCATTTT	CACSRADQPQHF